This T cell receptor beta chain appears in the sequencing data of a study of OX40 agonist ivuxolimab in advanced cancers. About the research overall: Three partial responders included one hepatocellular carcinoma patient and two cutaneous melanoma patients. Regarding the study as a whole: On average, CD8+ T cells showed a greater number of expanded clones than CD4+. Patients who responded partially at 0.1-3.0 mg/kg showed clonal expansion ranking among the lowest.

The data were produced by immunoSEQ multiplex PCR, yet TCRdb's version contains in-frame clones alone and is incomplete. Here the sample spans 63,000 or so clones, approximately 86% being singletons. Details on this clone: Antigen: not known.

The CDR3 length is 13 residues. Germline V gene lookup returns CDR1 SGHTA and CDR2 FQGNSA. Trimming shortened V by 5 bases and J by 5 bases, and 12 bases separated the two germline ends. The material was CD4+ or CD8+ T cells sorted from blood, obtained in a trial of the OX40 agonist ivuxolimab. The V gene is TRBV7-2, the J gene TRBJ1-2, with D tentatively TRBD1 (6 bases). This receptor was identified in an adult with an advanced solid tumor such as melanoma, head and neck, liver or kidney cancer. The CDR3 nucleotides are TGTGCCAGCAGCCGGGACATGGGGTATGGCTACACCTTC. As protein: CASSRDMGYGYTF.